The 31 T cell receptor beta chains presented below share a single source sample, sequenced in a study of shared clonotypes between healthy human individuals. Clones were read by immunoSEQ multiplex PCR, and TCRdb kept only the in-frame ones, dropping some. The table records about 2.3 million clones, approximately 95% of them present only once. The sequencing sample was made of naive CD4+ T cells from PBMCs. As to subset: CD45RA+ positively selected. The receptors derive from a man aged 18 to 30 in good health. Some clones in this sample may be carry-over from other donors' samples.

The chain combines TRBV29-1 with TRBJ1-4; D is undetermined. Trimming left V 0 bases short and J 7 bases short, with 12 bases between. CDR1 is SQVTM and CDR2 is ANQGSEA in the germline V gene. This CDR3 is 14 amino acids long. As DNA, the CDR3 is TGCAGCGTTGAAGATATAGAACTCGGTGAAAAACTGTTTTTT. Translated, it gives CSVEDIELGEKLFF.

The rearrangement uses TRBV29-1 and TRBJ1-5; D not resolved. The CDR3 totals 15 residues. Germline values: CDR1 SQVTM, CDR2 ANQGSEA. Deletions cut 6 bases from V and 1 base from J, with 16 bases between. DNA for the CDR3: TGCAGCGTCTCTGCAACACGTTTAAGCAATCAGCCCCAGCATTTT. The encoded protein is CSVSATRLSNQPQHF.

The rearrangement links TRBV6-5 to TRBJ2-7; tentatively, D is TRBD2 (6 bases). The CDR3 length is 15 residues. Trimming stripped 5 bases from V and 4 bases from J, with 18 bases between. Germline loops: CDR1 MNHEY, CDR2 SVGAGI. In DNA, the CDR3 is TGTGCCAGCAGTCGACGGGGCAGGGAGGCTTACGAGCAGTACTTC. Its translation: CASSRRGREAYEQYF.

About this clone itself: Other DNA variants within this sample encode the same CDR3. The V and J genes are TRBV6-1 and TRBJ2-5, with 8 bases identical to TRBD1. The germline CDR1 and CDR2 sequences are MNHNS and SASEGT. With V trimmed by 3 bases and J by 5 bases, 5 bases remained unmatched. The CDR3 loop spans 14 amino acids. In nucleotides, the CDR3 is TGTGCCAGCAGTGAGGACAGGGTAGTGGAGACCCAGTACTTC. Protein product: CASSEDRVVETQYF.

The chain is built from TRBV5-4 and TRBJ2-7; D is possibly TRBD2 (7 bases). V shed 2 bases and J shed 2 bases, with 14 bases lying between them. The CDR3 spans 15 residues. Germline CDR1 is SGHNT and CDR2 is YYREEE (reference sequence). The CDR3 coding sequence is TGTGCCAGCAGCTTCGGACCCGGGGGGCCCTACGAGCAGTACTTC. This encodes CASSFGPGGPYEQYF. Full variable domain (outside the CDR3, taken from reference TRBV5-4 and TRBJ2-7): ETGVTQSPTHLIKTRGQQVTLRCSSQSGHNTVSWYQQALGQGPQFIFQYYREEENGRGNFPPRFSGLQFPNYSSELNVNALELDDSALYLCASSFGPGGPYEQYFGPGTRLTVT.

CDR3 in amino acids: CASSKGLAGTGELFF. CDR3 coding DNA: TGTGCCAGCAGCAAGGGACTAGCGGGAACCGGGGAGCTGTTTTTT. V and J are TRBV11-3 and TRBJ2-2; TRBD2 aligns across 13 bases. Unmatched junction bases numbered 2, after V lost 5 bases and J lost 5 bases. CDR3 length: 15 amino acids. Germline-derived CDR1 and CDR2 are SGHNT and YENEEA.

Comments on this clone: At one end, the junction sequence differs from germline, possibly due to a read error. CDR3 loop: CASDSGSGNTIYF. The CDR3 bases are TGTGCCAGCGATTCAGGGTCTGGGAACACCATATATTTT. The chain employs TRBV6-1 and TRBJ1-3; TRBD1 might be the D (5 bases). Germline V gene sequence: CDR1 MNHNS, CDR2 SASEGT. This CDR3 contains 13 residues.

The chain carries TRBV5-6 and TRBJ2-3; 12 bases are shared with TRBD2. The CDR3 covers 17 residues. Germline loops: CDR1 SGHDT, CDR2 YYEEEE. The J segment lost 0 bases and the V segment lost 1 base, leaving 3 bases of the junction unmatched. The CDR3 coding sequence is TGTGCCAGCAGCTTGAGAACTAGCGGGAGGAGCACAGATACGCAGTATTTT. It specifies CASSLRTSGRSTDTQYF.

The chain is built from TRBV7-9 and TRBJ2-4, with D uncertain. Germline values: CDR1 SEHNR, CDR2 FQNEAQ (reference sequence). V was trimmed by 4 bases and J by 7 bases, leaving 8 bases between them. This CDR3 spans 12 amino acids. CDR3 in amino acids: CASSYPHNIQYF. The DNA of the CDR3 is TGTGCCAGCAGCTACCCTCACAACATTCAGTACTTC.

The chain has TRBV25-1 and TRBJ1-4; possible D gene TRBD1, 5 bases. There are 16 residues in the CDR3. Looked up from germline, CDR1 is MGHDK and CDR2 is SYGVNS. The ends were cut back, 2 bases at V and 8 bases at J, with 18 bases in the middle. CDR3 nucleotides: TGTGCCAGCAGTGAAGGGGCCAACCGAAGGCAAGAAAAACTGTTTTTT. As protein: CASSEGANRRQEKLFF.

The rearrangement links TRBV28 to TRBJ2-7; 10 bases match TRBD2. V gave up 7 bases and J gave up 2 bases; unmatched junction bases: 8. Germline V lookup: CDR1 MDHEN, CDR2 SYDVKM. This CDR3 comprises 15 residues. CDR3 region: CASTTIAGGAYEQYF. CDR3 DNA sequence: TGTGCCAGCACAACGATAGCGGGGGGAGCCTACGAGCAGTACTTC.

The J gene is TRBJ1-3, the V gene TRBV30; unclear D gene. Per germline, CDR1 GTSNPN and CDR2 SVGIG (reference sequence). The V end lost 3 bases, the J end lost 1 base, and 7 bases lay between the germline ends. The CDR3 is 13 residues long. The DNA for the CDR3 is TGTGCCTGGAGGCTCTATTCTGGAAACACCATATATTTT. Translated: CAWRLYSGNTIYF. Looking up the rest from reference TRBV30 and TRBJ1-3 gives the full variable domain: SQTIHQWPATLVQPVGSPLSLECTVEGTSNPNLYWYRQAAGRGLQLLFYSVGIGQISSEVPQNLSASRPQDRQFILSSKKLLLSDSGFYLCAWRLYSGNTIYFGEGSWLTVV.

The rearrangement links TRBV9 to TRBJ2-7; 8 bases are a match to TRBD1. V was clipped by 3 bases and J by 3 bases; unmatched bases: 8. CDR1 is SGDLS and CDR2 is YYNGEE in the germline V gene. The CDR3 is made up of 15 amino acids. CDR3 in amino acids: CASSARTGRDYEQYF. CDR3 DNA: TGTGCCAGCAGCGCAAGGACAGGGCGAGACTACGAGCAGTACTTC.

The chain recombines TRBV4-1 with TRBJ2-1; weak D call: TRBD1 (5 bases). The CDR3 contains 18 residues. Germline CDR1 reads MGHRA; CDR2 reads YSYEKL. Deletions cut 0 bases from V and 2 bases from J, with 17 bases between. The CDR3 DNA is TGCGCCAGCAGCCAAGAGGGGCGTGCACTACCTCCCTACAATGAGCAGTTCTTC. It is translated as CASSQEGRALPPYNEQFF.

The V call is TRBV29-1, the J call TRBJ1-1; unclear D gene. The CDR3 has 14 amino acids. Trimming took 4 bases from V and 1 from J, leaving 13 bases between them. Germline V lookup: CDR1 SQVTM, CDR2 ANQGSEA. CDR3 nucleotide sequence: TGCAGCGTTGTAGAGGGATCGGCGAACACTGAAGCTTTCTTT. Translating it yields CSVVEGSANTEAFF.

The chain is built from TRBV11-2 and TRBJ2-5; no reliable D call. Looked up from germline, CDR1 is SGHAT and CDR2 is FQNNGV. Deletions cut 0 bases from V and 5 bases from J, with 10 bases between. The CDR3 has 14 residues. DNA of the CDR3: TGTGCCAGCAGCTTAGATAGAGTAGTTGAGACCCAGTACTTC. It translates to CASSLDRVVETQYF.

In its sample, this clone was seen once. The chain couples TRBV28 to TRBJ2-7; 9 bases map to TRBD2. Germline CDR1 and CDR2: MDHEN and SYDVKM. V gave up 3 bases and J gave up 7 bases; unmatched junction bases: 10. This CDR3 has 15 amino acids. This CDR3 reads CASSFMAGGPGEQYF. CDR3 sequence (DNA): TGTGCCAGCAGTTTTATGGCGGGAGGGCCGGGTGAGCAGTACTTC.

The chain recombines TRBV2 with TRBJ2-1, with 9 bases that match TRBD1. Unmatched junction bases numbered 8, after V lost 5 bases and J lost 9 bases. Per the germline V gene, CDR1 is SNHLY and CDR2 is FYNNEI. This CDR3 region has 14 residues. In nucleotides, the CDR3 is TGTGCCAGCAGTATTCGGGACAGGGCCGGTGAGCAGTTCTTC. It codes for CASSIRDRAGEQFF.

The chain joins TRBV9 to TRBJ1-1, with no clear D. CDR3 size: 15 residues. CDR1 is SGDLS, CDR2 YYNGEE, per germline. V lost 0 bases, J lost 8 bases, and 17 bases lay in between. The CDR3 protein is CASSVDGRTDTEAFF. CDR3 nucleotide sequence: TGTGCCAGCAGCGTAGATGGCCGGACTGATACCGAAGCTTTCTTT.

The rearrangement uses TRBV18 and TRBJ1-1; 8 bases map to TRBD1. J gave up 3 bases and V 10 bases, and 7 bases lay outside the gene matches. Looked up from germline, CDR1 is KGHSH and CDR2 is LQKENI. The CDR3 length is 13 residues. CDR3: CATRQGLDTEAFF. The DNA of the CDR3 is TGTGCCACTCGACAGGGGCTGGACACTGAAGCTTTCTTT.

The genes are TRBV28 and TRBJ1-1; no definite D call. Deletions cut 1 base from V and 5 bases from J, with 14 bases between. Germline V gives CDR1 MDHEN, CDR2 SYDVKM. This CDR3 region has 15 residues. Here the CDR3 DNA reads TGTGCCAGCAGTTTATCCTCCGGCATCGGGACTGAAGCTTTCTTT. It translates to CASSLSSGIGTEAFF. Full variable domain (rest looked up from reference TRBV28 and TRBJ1-1): DVKVTQSSRYLVKRTGEKVFLECVQDMDHENMFWYRQDPGLGLRLIYFSYDVKMKEKGDIPEGYSVSREKKERFSLILESASTNQTSMYLCASSLSSGIGTEAFFGQGTRLTVV.

This clone was counted a single time. CDR3: CASGRELLAGGATDTQYF. DNA for the CDR3: TGTGCCAGCGGGAGGGAGTTACTAGCGGGAGGTGCCACAGATACGCAGTATTTT. The chain is built from TRBV9 and TRBJ2-3, with 12 bases aligning to TRBD2. Trimming removed 7 bases from V and 2 bases from J; junction bases left unmatched: 14. This CDR3 comprises 18 residues. Germline assignment: CDR1 SGDLS and CDR2 YYNGEE.

The rearrangement joins TRBV29-1 to TRBJ2-3, with TRBD1 matching over 8 bases. Per the germline V gene, CDR1 is SQVTM and CDR2 is ANQGSEA. The length of the CDR3 is 15 residues. V was clipped by 3 bases and J by 4 bases; unmatched bases: 9. The CDR3 is CSVDRTGPVPDTQYF. The DNA for the CDR3 is TGCAGCGTTGACCGGACAGGGCCGGTCCCAGATACGCAGTATTTT.

The chain recombines TRBV5-1 with TRBJ2-5, with D unresolved. Trimming took 0 bases from V and 2 from J, leaving 11 bases between them. CDR1 and CDR2 (germline): SGHRS, YFSETQ. The CDR3 loop spans 15 amino acids. This chain's CDR3 is CASSLGALLQETQYF. The CDR3 bases are TGCGCCAGCAGCTTGGGGGCACTACTGCAAGAGACCCAGTACTTC. Filled out from reference TRBV5-1 and TRBJ2-5, the complete variable domain reads KAGVTQTPRYLIKTRGQQVTLSCSPISGHRSVSWYQQTPGQGLQFLFEYFSETQRNKGNFPGRFSGRQFSNSRSEMNVSTLELGDSALYLCASSLGALLQETQYFGPGTRLLVL.

The rearrangement joins TRBV19 to TRBJ2-4, with 10 bases fitting TRBD2. Germline CDR1 LNHDA, CDR2 SQIVND (reference sequence). The CDR3 runs 21 residues. V shed 0 bases and J 2 bases; nucleotides not matched to a gene: 16. CDR3 in amino acids: CASSIDNSPSGSHGSKNIQYF. CDR3 DNA: TGTGCCAGTAGTATAGATAACTCTCCTAGCGGGAGTCATGGATCCAAAAACATTCAGTACTTC.

The gene calls are TRBV9 and TRBJ1-5; 7 bases line up with TRBD1. The CDR3 contains 15 residues. J lost 3 bases, V lost 3 bases, and 6 bases had no gene match. CDR1 and CDR2 from the germline V gene are SGDLS and YYNGEE. The CDR3 protein is CASSAATGSNQPQHF. CDR3 nucleotide sequence: TGTGCCAGCAGCGCGGCGACAGGGTCCAATCAGCCCCAGCATTTT. Using reference TRBV9 and TRBJ1-5 for the parts outside the CDR3, the full variable domain is DSGVTQTPKHLITATGQRVTLRCSPRSGDLSVYWYQQSLDQGLQFLIQYYNGEERAKGNILERFSAQQFPDLHSELNLSSLELGDSALYFCASSAATGSNQPQHFGDGTRLSIL.

J is TRBJ2-7 and V is TRBV18, with 8 bases fitting TRBD1. J lost 6 bases, V lost 5 bases, and 9 bases had no gene match. CDR1 and CDR2 (germline): KGHSH, LQKENI. The CDR3 is made up of 14 amino acids. The CDR3 region is CASSSTGDLSEQYF. The CDR3 nucleotides are TGTGCCAGCTCATCGACAGGGGACCTAAGCGAGCAGTACTTC.

This chain joins TRBV11-3 and TRBJ2-5, with 9 positions matching TRBD1. CDR1 SGHNT and CDR2 YENEEA come from the germline V gene. This CDR3 region has 15 residues. The V gene end was trimmed by 1 base and the J gene end by 5 bases; junction bases not matched to a gene: 5. The CDR3 coding sequence is TGTGCCAGCAGCTTAGCAACAGGGGGCGGGGAGACCCAGTACTTC. It codes for CASSLATGGGETQYF.

About this clone itself: Other DNA variants within this sample encode the same CDR3. The chain is built from TRBV29-1 and TRBJ2-7; 7 nucleotides agree with TRBD1. The CDR3 has 13 amino acids. The V gene end was trimmed by 4 bases and the J gene end by 2 bases; junction bases not matched to a gene: 5. The germline CDR1 and CDR2 sequences are SQVTM and ANQGSEA. The chain's CDR3 is CSVADRATYEQYF. CDR3 DNA: TGCAGCGTTGCCGACAGGGCCACCTACGAGCAGTACTTC.

This chain uses TRBV5-1 with TRBJ2-1; 11 bases match TRBD2. From germline, CDR1 is SGHRS and CDR2 YFSETQ. This CDR3 spans 18 amino acids. Unmatched junction bases numbered 12, after V lost 0 bases and J lost 7 bases. The CDR3 sequence: CASSLAGASGRPGNEQFF. CDR3 coding DNA: TGCGCCAGCAGCTTGGCTGGGGCTAGCGGGAGGCCGGGTAATGAGCAGTTCTTC.

J is TRBJ2-3 and V is TRBV7-9; D remains unclear. Per germline, CDR1 SEHNR and CDR2 FQNEAQ (reference sequence). The CDR3 runs to 12 residues. The V and J ends lost 4 bases and 11 bases respectively, with 13 bases between them. The CDR3 loop is CASSSTRSRQYF. The CDR3 nucleotides are TGTGCCAGCAGCTCAACCCGGTCTAGGCAGTATTTT.